One TCR beta chain is described in this entry. As yet, its antigen is unknown. There are 16 residues in the CDR3. Trimming removed 3 bases from V and 0 bases from J, with 11 bases in between. Germline V gene lookup returns CDR1 KGHSH and CDR2 LQKENI. Method: immunoSEQ multiplex PCR; TCRdb's copy keeps in-frame clones and lacks some. The table has 2,500,000 or so clones, just under 95% seen once. These data belong to a study of shared clonotypes between healthy human individuals. Findings and caveats of the study: Few donors limited the genetic and exposure-history diversity represented.

CD4+ cells yielded CD45RA+ naive and CD45RA-negative memory subsets. V gene TRBV18 combines with J gene TRBJ2-2; D is perhaps TRBD1 or TRBD2 (5 bases each). Material: naive CD4+ T cells from PBMCs. Subset of the sample: CD45RA+ positively selected. The clonotype comes from a man aged 18 to 29 in good health. Some clones in this sample may be carry-over from other donors' samples. This CDR3 reads CASSPQGPTNTGELFF. The CDR3, as DNA: TGTGCCAGCTCACCGCAGGGACCGACGAACACCGGGGAGCTGTTTTTT.